The 18 T cell receptor beta chains reported below all come from one sample, sequenced in a study of blood T cells in healthy people across ages. A second 7 to 11 cycle PCR used barcoded and J-beta primers. TCRdb reprocessed the 5' RACE reads with MiXCR, giving one entry per CDR3 protein. Found here are 550,000 to 700,000 distinct CDR3 sequences, 25% to 30% of them singletons; the top ten hold approximately 17%. Sample: blood. The receptors come from a woman in her seventies in good health.

The gene calls are TRBV24-1 and TRBJ2-6, with 7 bases identical to TRBD1. In germline, CDR1 is KGHDR, CDR2 SFDVKD. J gave up 4 bases and V 5 bases, and 7 bases lay outside the gene matches. This CDR3 is 16 amino acids long. CDR3 sequence: CATSAGGERGANVLTF. For the CDR3, the DNA is TGTGCCACCAGTGCAGGGGGAGAGAGGGGGGCCAACGTCCTGACTTTC.

The chain joins TRBV5-1 to TRBJ2-2; D is undetermined. CDR1 is SGHRS and CDR2 is YFSETQ in the germline V gene. V was trimmed by 4 bases and J by 1 base, leaving 11 bases between them. The CDR3 extends over 15 amino acids. The CDR3 spells CASSPLWENTGELFF. CDR3 nucleotide sequence: TGCGCCAGCAGCCCCCTGTGGGAGAACACCGGGGAGCTGTTTTTT.

The sample holds a few counts of this clonotype. This chain joins TRBV2 and TRBJ1-1; no reliable D call. The CDR3 covers 13 residues. V lost 3 bases to trimming and J lost 4 bases, with 9 bases between them. The germline CDR1 and CDR2 sequences are SNHLY and FYNNEI. DNA for the CDR3: TGTGCCAGCAGTGACGTGGGGATCACTGAAGCTTTCTTT. This translates into CASSDVGITEAFF.

The V call is TRBV12-3 or TRBV12-4, the J call TRBJ1-1; 7 bases fit TRBD1. After removal of 6 bases from V and 7 bases from J, the junction contained 14 bases not matched to a gene. This CDR3 comprises 15 residues. This CDR3 reads CASSKEGARRNEAFF. CDR3 DNA sequence: TGTGCCAGCAGCAAAGAGGGGGCCCGAAGAAATGAAGCTTTCTTT.

This clonotype has only a few counts. V gene TRBV29-1 combines with J gene TRBJ1-5, with 7 bases fitting TRBD1. V was clipped by 7 bases and J by 4 bases; unmatched bases: 10. This CDR3 contains 14 residues. Germline CDR1 reads SQVTM; CDR2 reads ANQGSEA. CDR3 coding DNA: TGCAGCGCTACTTTCGGGACAGAGAATCAGCCCCAGCATTTT. Protein: CSATFGTENQPQHF.

V gene TRBV19 combines with J gene TRBJ1-3, with D perhaps TRBD1 (5 bases). Germline assignment: CDR1 LNHDA and CDR2 SQIVND (reference sequence). Trimming shortened V by 8 bases and J by 0 bases, and 14 bases separated the two germline ends. This CDR3 spans 15 amino acids. The DNA of the CDR3 is TGTGCCAGTTATAACAGGCTTCTCTCTGGAAACACCATATATTTT. It codes for CASYNRLLSGNTIYF.

This sequence joins TRBV6-5 and TRBJ2-5; tentative D call: TRBD2 (6 bases). CDR3 size: 15 residues. Trimming removed 4 bases from V and 5 bases from J, with 17 bases in between. From germline, CDR1 is MNHEY and CDR2 SVGAGI. The CDR3 nucleotides are TGTGCCAGCAGTTTTGGACTACGGAGGAGCGAGACCCAGTACTTC. It specifies CASSFGLRRSETQYF.

This chain links TRBV20-1 with TRBJ2-3; D is undetermined. Germline CDR1 reads DFQATT; CDR2 reads SNEGSKA (reference sequence). This CDR3 comprises 11 residues. V was cut by 4 bases and J by 5 bases, with 7 bases left in between. Here the CDR3 reads CSATSIDTQYF. CDR3 in DNA: TGCAGTGCTACCTCAATAGATACGCAGTATTTT.

This clonotype was counted many times. The chain carries TRBV27 and TRBJ2-3, with D perhaps TRBD2 (6 bases). The germline V gene encodes CDR1 MNHEY and CDR2 SMNVEV (reference sequence). CDR3 size: 13 residues. Trimming took off 10 bases at V and 2 bases at J, with 13 bases between the two ends. The CDR3: CAIQGLHTDTQYF. The CDR3 DNA is TGTGCCATCCAGGGACTTCACACAGATACGCAGTATTTT.

This clonotype was seen only a few times. V is TRBV20-1 and J is TRBJ2-4; no definite D call. The CDR3 has 14 residues. CDR1 is DFQATT, CDR2 SNEGSKA, per germline (reference sequence). V lost 6 bases, J lost 1 base, and 13 bases lay in between. CDR3 in DNA: TGCAGTGCCCTGGGATTCCGGGCCAAAAACATTCAGTACTTC. Its protein is CSALGFRAKNIQYF.

The table lists this clonotype with a few counts. The chain couples TRBV10-3 to TRBJ2-5; TRBD1 or TRBD2 may be the D gene (6 bases each). Germline V CDR1 and CDR2: ENHRY, SYGVKD. Trimming left V 3 bases short and J 4 bases short, with 15 bases between. The CDR3 runs to 15 residues. The CDR3 DNA follows: TGTGCCATCAGTGACCCGAGGGGGGACGGAGAGACCCAGTACTTC. This encodes CAISDPRGDGETQYF.

The chain employs TRBV6-2 or TRBV6-3 and TRBJ1-1; D remains ambiguous. Germline lookup yields CDR1 MNHEY and CDR2 SVGEGT. Trimming took off 2 bases at V and 4 bases at J, with 5 bases between the two ends. This CDR3 contains 12 residues. CDR3 residues: CASSYGSTEAFF. The CDR3 DNA follows: TGTGCCAGCAGTTACGGAAGCACTGAAGCTTTCTTT.

V usage is TRBV20-1 and J usage is TRBJ2-4; D may be TRBD1 (6 bases). Trimming pared 2 bases from V and 1 base from J, leaving 12 bases between. From germline, CDR1 is DFQATT and CDR2 SNEGSKA (reference sequence). CDR3 length: 15 residues. In DNA, the CDR3 is TGCAGTGCTAGATACCACAGGGAGGCCAAAAACATTCAGTACTTC. Amino acid sequence: CSARYHREAKNIQYF.

The chain is built from TRBV4-1 and TRBJ1-2; the match to TRBD1 covers 11 bases. Trimming at V came to 2 bases and at J to 1 base, leaving 9 bases not matched to a gene. The CDR3 has 18 amino acids. CDR1 MGHRA and CDR2 YSYEKL come from the germline V gene. For the CDR3, the DNA is TGCGCCAGCAGCCAATCCCGGGACAGGGGGTTCATTAACTATGGCTACACCTTC. It encodes CASSQSRDRGFINYGYTF.

This clonotype has more than one count but fewer than ten. The chain uses TRBV7-2 and TRBJ2-5, with D possibly TRBD2 on 5 matching bases. Gene TRBJ2-7 matches the end of the DNA better, so the J call may be wrong. Germline values: CDR1 SGHTA, CDR2 FQGNSA. The CDR3 runs to 15 residues. The CDR3 DNA sequence: TGTGCCAGCAACCTAAAAGGACGAGGAGGCTACGAGCAGTACTTC. Protein sequence: CASNLKGRGGYEQYF.

Comment on this clonotype: Lacking the conserved final phenylalanine or tryptophan, this CDR3 likely reflects a read error. The rearrangement joins TRBV12-3 or TRBV12-4 to TRBJ1-2, with D perhaps TRBD1 (5 bases). V gave up 10 bases and J gave up 8 bases, with 17 bases separating them. The CDR3 is made up of 12 amino acids. The CDR3 nucleotides are TGTGCCATCGGGACCTTCTCACCGGGCTACACCCTC. Protein: CAIGTFSPGYTL.

The V and J genes are TRBV2 and TRBJ1-2; D gene ambiguous. The V and J ends lost 9 bases and 6 bases respectively, with 8 bases between them. Germline values: CDR1 SNHLY, CDR2 FYNNEI. This CDR3 spans 10 amino acids. Written as DNA, the CDR3 is TGTGCCAGAGAATTTAATGGCTACACCTTC. Translated: CAREFNGYTF.

This sequence joins TRBV9 and TRBJ2-7; 7 bases are shared with TRBD2. CDR1 SGDLS and CDR2 YYNGEE come from the germline V gene. The CDR3 has 15 amino acids. Trimming cost V 0 bases and J 2 bases; bases outside gene matches: 5. As DNA, the CDR3 is TGTGCCAGCAGCGTAGGGGGGAGCGGGACCTACGAGCAGTACTTC. Protein product: CASSVGGSGTYEQYF.